The source of this TCR beta chain is a study of T cells in tuberculosis. At the level of the study: This South African cohort compared adolescents with or without latent tuberculosis against adults with active tuberculosis.

Profiling relied on immunoSEQ multiplex PCR, and the TCRdb table lists in-frame clones only, not all of them. The sample includes approximately 28,000 clones, roughly 93% of them seen just once. A remark on this clone: The antigen remains unidentified.

Points from the study as a whole: Selection depended on which cryopreserved specimens were available. Smaller distances to GMM-specific TCRs suggested their expansion in active tuberculosis.

The clonotype originates from a donor aged 10 to 29 with latent tuberculosis or without tuberculosis infection. The sample consisted of PBMCs.

CDR3 coding DNA: TGTGCCAGCAGCTCCGTTGCCGGGGAGCTGTTTTTT. It yields the protein CASSSVAGELFF. The chain recombines TRBV11-3 with TRBJ2-2; D not resolved. The germline V gene encodes CDR1 SGHNT and CDR2 YENEEA. The germline V and J ends were trimmed by 4 bases and 6 bases, with 6 bases remaining between them. The CDR3 is 12 amino acids. Complete variable domain (other parts from reference TRBV11-3 and TRBJ2-2): EAGVVQSPRYKIIEKKQPVAFWCNPISGHNTLYWYLQNLGQGPELLIRYENEEAVDDSQLPKDRFSAERLKGVDSTLKIQPAELGDSAVYLCASSSVAGELFFGEGSRLTVL.